Listed below are T cell receptor beta chains from one sample, sequenced in a study of T-cell reconstitution after alpha-beta-depleted transplantation in children. One entry per CDR3 protein results from TCRdb running MiXCR on the PCR reads. The profile shows fewer than 700,000 distinct CDR3 sequences, 10% to 15% of them singletons. The sample was PBMCs, mostly from graft donor cells, taken 360 days after TCRalphabeta/CD19-depleted stem cell transplant. The receptors were gathered from a male patient under 18 who had a stem cell transplant for acute myeloid leukemia, so the T cells may come from the graft donor. CDR3s include the opening cysteine and the closing phenylalanine or tryptophan. The D gene is left open where the match is weak. Clone size appears in some rows only: once, few, many, or a class for an expanded clone.

TRBD1 TRBJ2-7 few TRBV10-3 TGTGCCACCCAGGGACAGGGAACTTACGAGCAGTACTTC CATQGQGTYEQYF
NA TRBJ2-1 NA TRBV5-6 TGTGCCAGCAGCTCCCCTGACAGGCAATACAATGAGCAGTTCTTC CASSSPDRQYNEQFF
NA TRBJ1-2 NA TRBV28 TGTGCCAGCAGTTTATTAGGGGGGCTGGAGTTAGGCTACACCTTC CASSLLGGLELGYTF
NA TRBJ2-3 many TRBV20-1 TGCAGTGCTAGAGATCGGCTAGCCCCGACAGATACGCAGTATTTT CSARDRLAPTDTQYF
TRBD1 TRBJ1-1 few TRBV29-1 TGCAGCGCTCAACAGGGGGCGATGAACACTGAAGCTTTCTTT CSAQQGAMNTEAFF
TRBD1 TRBJ2-3 few TRBV7-9 TGTGCCAGCAGCTCTTGGGCCGGGACAGGGAGGGCAGATACGCAGTATTTT CASSSWAGTGRADTQYF
NA TRBJ2-7 NA TRBV3-1 TGTGCCAGCAGCCAAGATCGGGTAAGGGCGAACGAGCAGTACTTC CASSQDRVRANEQYF
NA TRBJ2-7 many TRBV29-1 TGCAGCGTTGAGGGGGGACAGTCCCACGAGCAGTACTTC CSVEGGQSHEQYF
NA TRBJ1-2 many TRBV5-1 TGCGCCAGCAGCCCGGACAGCCCTGCCTATGGCTACACCTTC CASSPDSPAYGYTF
NA TRBJ2-7 few TRBV28 TGTGCCAGCAGTTCACTTAGCGGAACCTTCTACGAGCAGTACTTC CASSSLSGTFYEQYF
NA TRBJ2-5 few TRBV5-1 TGCGCCAGCAGCTTGCAGGGGAAGACCCAGTACTTC CASSLQGKTQYF
NA TRBJ1-1 NA TRBV28 TGTGCCAGCAGTTTCTCTCGAATTTTGAACACTGAAGCTTTCTTT CASSFSRILNTEAFF
NA TRBJ2-3 few TRBV11-3 TGTGCCAGCAGCCGGACGGGGTTCACAGATACGCAGTATTTT CASSRTGFTDTQYF
NA TRBJ2-7 NA TRBV20-1 TGCAGTGCTAGAGATATTGGGACTCAAGACTACTACGAGCAGTACTTC CSARDIGTQDYYEQYF
TRBD2 TRBJ2-1 NA TRBV28 TGTGCCAGCAGTTCATGGACTAGCGGGAGTAAGGTTGAGCAGTTCTTC CASSSWTSGSKVEQFF
TRBD1 TRBJ2-7 NA TRBV29-1 TGCAGCGTAAAGGGGGCCTTACAGGGAGTGTGGGAGCAGTACTTC CSVKGALQGVWEQYF
NA TRBJ2-1 NA TRBV10-3 TGTGCCATCAGTATCCTTCTAGGGAATGAGCAGTTCTTC CAISILLGNEQFF
NA TRBJ2-3 once TRBV12-2 TGTGCAAGTCGCTTACGAAAAACAGGGGCAACTAGCGGGAGTGTCACAGATACGCAGTATTTT CASRLRKTGATSGSVTDTQYF
TRBD1 TRBJ2-7 NA TRBV28 TGTGCCAGCAGGGTCCGGGACAGGGGGCGCTTCGTATACGAGCAGTACTTC CASRVRDRGRFVYEQYF
NA TRBJ2-3 few TRBV7-2 TGTGCCAGCAGCTTAGCGCAGCGGGTTGGACGCACAGATACGCAGTATTTT CASSLAQRVGRTDTQYF
TRBD2 TRBJ2-1 many TRBV12-3/TRBV12-4 TGTGCCAGCAGTTTCGAGGGGTCTAGCGGGAGCCCACAGTACAATGAGCAGTTCTTC CASSFEGSSGSPQYNEQFF
NA TRBJ1-5 few TRBV29-1 TGCAGCGTGAGCTTGGGTAATGGCAATCAGCCCCAGCATTTT CSVSLGNGNQPQHF
TRBD1 TRBJ2-5 few TRBV5-1 TGCGCCAGCAGCTTGACCAGGACAGGGGGGGAGACCCAGTACTTC CASSLTRTGGETQYF
TRBD1 TRBJ2-5 NA TRBV27 TGTGCCAGCAGTCCAGGGGGCCAGCCAAGGGAGACCCAGTACTTC CASSPGGQPRETQYF
TRBD2 TRBJ2-1 few TRBV29-1 TGCAGCGTTGTGGTAGGGGCCATGGGACTAGCGGCAAGATCCTACAATGAGCAGTTCTTC CSVVVGAMGLAARSYNEQFF
NA TRBJ1-5 NA TRBV5-5 TGTGCCAGCAGCTTACAGGAGGCCTACCAGCCCCAGCATTTT CASSLQEAYQPQHF
NA TRBJ2-7 few TRBV11-1 TGTGCCAGCAGCTTACTTTGGGACAACCTAGCCTACGAGCAGTACTTC CASSLLWDNLAYEQYF
NA TRBJ2-2 NA TRBV18 NA CASSPPGQRTPGSCFF
NA TRBJ2-7 many TRBV6-5 TGTGCCAGCAGTTACTCCCTTGCCGGGACGGCCTACGAGCAGTACTTC CASSYSLAGTAYEQYF
TRBD2 TRBJ2-7 few TRBV30 TGTGCCTGGAGTGGACTAGCGCTATTCTCCTACGAGCAGTACTTC CAWSGLALFSYEQYF
TRBD1 TRBJ2-4 NA TRBV10-3 TGTGCCATCAGTGAAACCGGGACAGGGAGAAACATTCAGTACTTC CAISETGTGRNIQYF
NA TRBJ2-2 NA TRBV5-1 TGCGCCAGCAGCTTGAATACCGGGACCAGGGGGGAGCTGTTTTTT CASSLNTGTRGELFF
TRBD2 TRBJ2-1 many TRBV14 TGTGCCAGCAGCCTTAGTCGGGGGGATGAGCAGTTCTTC CASSLSRGDEQFF
TRBD1 TRBJ2-1 NA TRBV5-6 TGTGCCAGCAGCTACCGGGACAGGGGCCACAATGAGCAGTTCTTC CASSYRDRGHNEQFF
NA TRBJ2-7 few TRBV20-1 TGCAGTGCTAGAGGTGTGACAGGACACTCCTACGAGCAGTACTTC CSARGVTGHSYEQYF
NA TRBJ2-1 NA TRBV12-3/TRBV12-4 TGTGCCAGCAGCGACGGGACCAGGAATGAGCAGTTCTTC CASSDGTRNEQFF
TRBD1 TRBJ2-2 NA TRBV27 TGTGCCAGCAGTTTCCCACAGGGGGCTAACACCGGGGAGCTGTTTTTT CASSFPQGANTGELFF
TRBD2 TRBJ2-2 NA TRBV4-1 TGCGCCAGCAGCCAAGATTGGACTAGCGGGTCGAACACCGGGGAGCTGTTTTTT CASSQDWTSGSNTGELFF
TRBD2 TRBJ2-5 few TRBV18 TGTGCCAGCTCACCCCAGCGGGACGGATACCAAGAGACCCAGTACTTC CASSPQRDGYQETQYF
NA TRBJ1-1 NA TRBV12-3/TRBV12-4 TGTGCCCTCGGGGGGGGGAACACTGAAGCTTTCTTT CALGGGNTEAFF
TRBD2 TRBJ2-1 many TRBV20-1 TGCAGTGCACGGACTAGCGGGGCCTACAATGAGCAGTTCTTC CSARTSGAYNEQFF
TRBD1 TRBJ2-4 NA TRBV12-3/TRBV12-4 TGTGCCAGCAGTTTAGCCCGACAGGGGGCGAGAGACATTCAGTACTTC CASSLARQGARDIQYF
TRBD2 TRBJ2-1 NA TRBV2 TGTGCCTTCAGCTTGGAGCTCGCGGGAGGTCACAGCTCCTACAATGAGCAGTTCTTC CAFSLELAGGHSSYNEQFF
TRBD2 TRBJ2-3 few TRBV7-9 TGTGCCAGCAGCCTGGGACTAGCGGGTGACGCTACGCAGTATTTT CASSLGLAGDATQYF
NA TRBJ2-7 few TRBV28 TGTGCCAGCACCCACAGGAGATCCAACTACGAGCAGTACTTC CASTHRRSNYEQYF
TRBD1 TRBJ2-7 NA TRBV20-1 TGCAGTGCTACCCCTCCGGGACAGGGCTACGAGCAGTACTTC CSATPPGQGYEQYF
NA TRBJ2-3 NA TRBV3-1 TGTGCCAGCAGCCAAGGACGGACTAATGCAGATACGCAGTATTTT CASSQGRTNADTQYF
NA TRBJ2-1 few TRBV29-1 TGCAGCGGCCGGCGGGACAGCGGAAAGTTCTTC CSGRRDSGKFF
NA TRBJ2-1 NA TRBV6-4 TGTGCCAGCAGTGAGTCCGGACTACTATCCTACAATGAGCAGTTCTTC CASSESGLLSYNEQFF
TRBD2 TRBJ2-2 NA TRBV29-1 TGCAGCGTTGGATCGGGGCTAGCGGGAGGGCCGAACACCGGGGAGCTGTTTTTT CSVGSGLAGGPNTGELFF